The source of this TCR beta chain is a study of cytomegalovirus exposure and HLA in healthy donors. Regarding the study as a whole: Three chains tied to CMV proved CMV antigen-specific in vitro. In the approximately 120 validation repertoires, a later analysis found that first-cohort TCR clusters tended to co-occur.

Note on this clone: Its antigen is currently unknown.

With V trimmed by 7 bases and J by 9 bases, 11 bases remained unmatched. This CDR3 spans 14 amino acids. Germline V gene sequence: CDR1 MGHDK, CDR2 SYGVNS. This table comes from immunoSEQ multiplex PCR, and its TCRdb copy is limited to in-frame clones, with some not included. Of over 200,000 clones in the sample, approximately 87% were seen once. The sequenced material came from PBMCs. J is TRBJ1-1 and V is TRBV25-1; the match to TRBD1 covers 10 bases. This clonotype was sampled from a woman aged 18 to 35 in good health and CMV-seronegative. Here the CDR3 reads CASIQGQGYGKAFF. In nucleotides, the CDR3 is TGTGCCAGCATTCAGGGACAGGGGTACGGAAAAGCTTTCTTT.